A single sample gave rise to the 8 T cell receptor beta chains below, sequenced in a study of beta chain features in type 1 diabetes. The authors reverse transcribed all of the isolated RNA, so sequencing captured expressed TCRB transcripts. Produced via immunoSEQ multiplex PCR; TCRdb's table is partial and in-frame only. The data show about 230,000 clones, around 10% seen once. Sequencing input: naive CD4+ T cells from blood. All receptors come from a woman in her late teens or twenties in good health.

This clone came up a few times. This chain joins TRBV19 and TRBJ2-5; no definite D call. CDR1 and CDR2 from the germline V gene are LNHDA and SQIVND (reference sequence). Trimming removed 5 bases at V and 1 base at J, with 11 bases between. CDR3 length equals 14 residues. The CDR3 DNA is TGTGCCAGTAGTCCCAGGCCAACCCAAGAGACCCAGTACTTC. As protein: CASSPRPTQETQYF.

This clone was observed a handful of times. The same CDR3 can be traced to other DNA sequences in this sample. This chain's CDR3 is CASRDRAYGYTF. Written as DNA, the CDR3 is TGTGCCAGTCGAGACAGGGCATATGGCTACACCTTC. The chain links TRBV19 to TRBJ1-2; TRBD1 agrees at 7 bases. Losses at the gene ends were 8 bases for V and 5 bases for J; bases not matched to a gene: 5. There are 12 residues in the CDR3. CDR1 and CDR2 from the germline V gene are LNHDA and SQIVND (reference sequence).

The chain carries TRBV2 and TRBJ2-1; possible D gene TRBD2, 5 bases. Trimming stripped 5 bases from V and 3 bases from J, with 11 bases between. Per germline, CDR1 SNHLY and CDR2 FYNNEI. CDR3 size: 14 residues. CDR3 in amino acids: CASSRTGIYNEQFF. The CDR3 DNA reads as TGTGCCAGCAGTAGGACTGGAATCTACAATGAGCAGTTCTTC.

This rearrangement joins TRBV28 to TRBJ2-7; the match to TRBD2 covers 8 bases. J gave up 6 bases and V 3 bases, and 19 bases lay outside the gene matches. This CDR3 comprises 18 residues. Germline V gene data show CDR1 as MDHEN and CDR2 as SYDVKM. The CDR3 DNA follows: TGTGCCAGCAGTTTGGGGGACTTTTTCCGGGAGGGCAAAGGCGAGCAGTACTTC. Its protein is CASSLGDFFREGKGEQYF.

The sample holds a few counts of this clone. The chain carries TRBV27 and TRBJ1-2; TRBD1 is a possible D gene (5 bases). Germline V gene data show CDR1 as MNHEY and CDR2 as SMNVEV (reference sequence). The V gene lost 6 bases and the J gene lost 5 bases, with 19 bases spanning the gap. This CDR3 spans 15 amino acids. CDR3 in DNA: TGTGCCAGCAGCCAATGGGGCCCAAAAGAGTATGGCTACACCTTC. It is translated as CASSQWGPKEYGYTF.

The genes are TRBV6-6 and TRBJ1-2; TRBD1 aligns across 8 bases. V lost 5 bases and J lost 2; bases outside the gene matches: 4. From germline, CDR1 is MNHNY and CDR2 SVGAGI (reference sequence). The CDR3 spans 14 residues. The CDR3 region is CASSPGTGNYGYTF. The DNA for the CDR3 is TGTGCCAGCAGTCCCGGGACAGGAAACTATGGCTACACCTTC.

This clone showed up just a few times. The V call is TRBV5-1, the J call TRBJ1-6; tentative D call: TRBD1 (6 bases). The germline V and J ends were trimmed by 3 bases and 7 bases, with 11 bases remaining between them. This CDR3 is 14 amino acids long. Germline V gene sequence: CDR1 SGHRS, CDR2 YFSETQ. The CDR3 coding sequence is TGCGCCAGCAGCTCCGACAGGTCCAATTCACCCCTCCACTTT. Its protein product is CASSSDRSNSPLHF.

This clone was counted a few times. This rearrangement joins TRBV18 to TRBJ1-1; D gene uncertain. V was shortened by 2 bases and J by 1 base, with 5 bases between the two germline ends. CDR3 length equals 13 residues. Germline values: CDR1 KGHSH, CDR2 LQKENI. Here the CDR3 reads CASSPIRNTEAFF. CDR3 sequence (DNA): TGTGCCAGCTCACCAATCAGGAACACTGAAGCTTTCTTT.